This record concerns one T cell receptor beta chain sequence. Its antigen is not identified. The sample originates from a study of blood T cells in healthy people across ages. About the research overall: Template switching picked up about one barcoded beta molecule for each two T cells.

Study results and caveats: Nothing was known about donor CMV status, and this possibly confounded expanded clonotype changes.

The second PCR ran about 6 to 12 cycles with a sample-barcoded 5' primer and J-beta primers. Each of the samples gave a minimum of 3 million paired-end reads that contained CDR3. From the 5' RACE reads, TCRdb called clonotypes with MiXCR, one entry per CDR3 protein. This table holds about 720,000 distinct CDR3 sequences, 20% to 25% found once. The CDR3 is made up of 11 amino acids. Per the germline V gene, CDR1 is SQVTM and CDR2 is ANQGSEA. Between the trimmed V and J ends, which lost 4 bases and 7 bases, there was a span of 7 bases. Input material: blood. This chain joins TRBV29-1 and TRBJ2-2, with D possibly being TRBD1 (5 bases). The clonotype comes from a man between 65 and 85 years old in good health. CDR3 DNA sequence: TGCAGCGTTGGAAGGGGCGGGGAGCTGTTTTTT. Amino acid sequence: CSVGRGGELFF.